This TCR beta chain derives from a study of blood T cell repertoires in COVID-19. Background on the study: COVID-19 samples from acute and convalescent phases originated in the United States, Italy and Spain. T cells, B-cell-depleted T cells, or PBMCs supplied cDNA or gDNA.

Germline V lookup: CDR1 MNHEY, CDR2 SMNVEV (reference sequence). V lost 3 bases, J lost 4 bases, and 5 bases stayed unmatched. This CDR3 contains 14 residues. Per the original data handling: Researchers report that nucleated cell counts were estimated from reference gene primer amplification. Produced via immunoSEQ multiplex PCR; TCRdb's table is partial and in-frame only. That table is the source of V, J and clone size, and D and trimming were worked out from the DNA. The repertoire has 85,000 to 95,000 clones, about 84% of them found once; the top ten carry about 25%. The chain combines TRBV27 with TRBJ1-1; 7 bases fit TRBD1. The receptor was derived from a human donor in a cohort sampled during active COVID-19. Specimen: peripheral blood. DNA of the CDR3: TGTGCCAGCAGTTTGAGGACAGGCTTCACTGAAGCTTTCTTT. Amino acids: CASSLRTGFTEAFF.